Detailed here is one T cell receptor beta chain. TCRdb's copy holds only in-frame clones and misses some; the assay was immunoSEQ multiplex PCR. The sample consists of tens of thousands of clones, about 89% of them appearing once. The data were taken from a study of control samples from healthy donors and cancer patients. The germline V gene encodes CDR1 SGHTA and CDR2 FQGNSA. V gave up 4 bases and J gave up 6 bases; unmatched junction bases: 12. This CDR3 contains 17 residues. The sequencing sample was made of PBMCs. The TCR sequence derives from a woman aged 45-65 years with colorectal cancer. The J gene is TRBJ2-1, the V gene TRBV7-2; 10 bases line up with TRBD2. CDR3 region: CASSSTWRSSGGNEQFF. In DNA, the CDR3 is TGTGCCAGCAGCTCAACGTGGCGATCTAGCGGGGGCAATGAGCAGTTCTTC.